This is a list of T cell receptor beta chains from one sample in a study of T cell repertoires in cytomegalovirus infection. Using its own MiXCR run on the reads, TCRdb lists one record per CDR3 protein. Among 650,000 to 850,000 distinct CDR3 sequences listed, about 27% were seen once. Which antigens these TCRs recognize remains unknown. Sequencing was performed on cultured CD8+ T cells from PBMCs, taken from culture after CMV antigen stimulation. These receptors were collected from a human donor in good health (CMV status not recorded). Some clones in this sample may be carry-over from other donors' samples. The CDR3 runs from the conserved cysteine through the conserved F or W. A D gene is named only where the DNA matches it firmly. Size is stated for part of the rows, as once, few or many counts, or as a class when the clone is expanded.

clone size	V gene	J gene	D gene	CDR3 protein	CDR3 DNA
few	TRBV28	TRBJ1-1	.	CASSPRALNTEAFF	TGTGCCAGCAGTCCCAGGGCCTTGAACACTGAAGCTTTCTTT
.	TRBV28	TRBJ2-3	TRBD2	CASSFIRLAGEDTQYF	TGTGCCAGCAGTTTTATTCGACTAGCGGGCGAAGATACGCAGTATTTT
.	TRBV7-9	TRBJ2-1	TRBD2	CASSQRGGYNEQFF	TGTGCCAGCAGCCAAAGGGGAGGGTACAATGAGCAGTTCTTC
few	TRBV4-1	TRBJ1-2	.	CASSQDRTIGPYGYTF	TGCGCCAGCAGCCAAGATAGGACCATTGGCCCCTATGGCTACACCTTC
many	TRBV7-2	TRBJ1-1	.	CASSPQPPPGMNTEAFF	TGTGCCAGCAGCCCTCAGCCTCCTCCCGGGATGAACACTGAAGCTTTCTTT
.	TRBV7-6	TRBJ2-7	TRBD1	CASSSYRGNEQYF	TGTGCCAGCAGCTCTTACAGGGGAAACGAGCAGTACTTC
.	TRBV11-2	TRBJ1-2	.	CASSISGGSYGYTF	TGTGCCAGCAGCATTAGCGGGGGGAGTTATGGCTACACCTTC
many	TRBV4-1	TRBJ2-7	.	CASSQEFLPYEQYF	TGCGCCAGCAGCCAAGAATTCCTCCCCTACGAGCAGTACTTC
few	TRBV4-1	TRBJ2-5	TRBD2	CASSQDTGRGETQYF	TGCGCCAGCAGCCAAGATACGGGGAGGGGAGAGACCCAGTACTTC
.	TRBV7-2	TRBJ2-1	TRBD2	CASSFPGASGGARVSYNEQFF	TGTGCCAGCAGCTTCCCCGGGGCTAGCGGGGGGGCTAGGGTATCCTACAATGAGCAGTTCTTC
.	TRBV19	TRBJ2-1	TRBD2	CASSILAGGISSYNEQFF	TGTGCCAGTAGTATACTAGCGGGGGGGATCTCTTCCTACAATGAGCAGTTCTTC
.	TRBV4-3	TRBJ2-1	TRBD2	CASSQVAGVLNEQFF	TGCGCCAGCAGCCAAGTAGCGGGGGTTTTGAATGAGCAGTTCTTC
.	TRBV10-1	TRBJ2-3	.	CASSEASGYDTQYF	TGCGCCAGCAGTGAAGCGTCAGGGTACGATACGCAGTATTTT
.	TRBV6-6	TRBJ1-3	TRBD1	CASGGQGLSSGNTIYF	TGTGCCAGCGGGGGACAGGGACTATCTTCTGGAAACACCATATATTTT
few	TRBV6-1	TRBJ2-7	.	CASSEAGTDRLRPYEQYF	TGTGCCAGCAGTGAAGCGGGGACGGATAGATTACGTCCCTACGAGCAGTACTTC
.	TRBV29-1	TRBJ2-5	.	CSVDPETQYF	TGCAGCGTTGATCCAGAGACCCAGTACTTC
.	TRBV12-3/TRBV12-4	TRBJ2-3	.	CASSLSGPTDTQYF	TGTGCCAGCAGTTTATCAGGTCCCACAGATACGCAGTATTTT
.	TRBV12-3/TRBV12-4	TRBJ2-3	TRBD1	CASSPRDRTDTQYF	TGTGCCAGCAGTCCCAGGGACAGGACAGATACGCAGTATTTT
.	TRBV7-6	TRBJ2-6	.	CASSDGAGASSGANVLTF	TGTGCCAGCAGCGACGGGGCAGGGGCCTCCTCTGGGGCCAACGTCCTGACTTTC
.	TRBV27	TRBJ2-1	.	CASSLFDSNNEQFF	TGTGCCAGCAGTTTATTTGACAGTAATAATGAGCAGTTCTTC
.	TRBV24-1	TRBJ1-2	.	CATQNKMESTAGYTF	TGTGCCACCCAAAATAAAATGGAAAGTACGGCTGGCTACACCTTC
.	TRBV12-3/TRBV12-4	TRBJ2-3	TRBD1	CASSGTVPPTDTQYF	TGTGCCAGCTCCGGGACAGTTCCCCCCACAGATACGCAGTATTTT